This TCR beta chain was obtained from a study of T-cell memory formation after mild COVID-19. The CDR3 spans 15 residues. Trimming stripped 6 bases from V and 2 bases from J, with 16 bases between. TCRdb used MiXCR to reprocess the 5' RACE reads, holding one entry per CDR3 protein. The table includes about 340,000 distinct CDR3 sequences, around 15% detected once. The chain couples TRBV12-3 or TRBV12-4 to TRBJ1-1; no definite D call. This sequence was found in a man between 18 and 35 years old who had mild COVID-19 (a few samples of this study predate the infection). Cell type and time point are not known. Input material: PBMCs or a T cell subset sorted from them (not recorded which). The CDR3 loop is CASRPPTGSNTEAFF. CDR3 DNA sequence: TGTGCCAGCAGACCACCGACGGGGAGTAACACTGAAGCTTTCTTT.